The 10 T cell receptor beta chains presented below share a single source sample, sequenced in a study of response to subunit inactivated influenza vaccine. From the RT-PCR reads, TCRdb called clonotypes with MiXCR, one entry per CDR3 protein. The table includes 630,000 or so distinct CDR3 sequences, 15% to 19% detected once. The sample was PBMCs from blood, taken about 12 days after vaccination. Every receptor here comes from a man in his fifties who received an inactivated influenza vaccine.

The V call is TRBV6-2 or TRBV6-3, the J call TRBJ1-2; maybe TRBD1 (5 bases). V gave up 6 bases and J gave up 1 base, with 9 bases separating them. Per germline, CDR1 MNHEY and CDR2 SVGEGT. The CDR3 contains 13 residues. The CDR3 DNA is TGTGCCAGCAGAACGACAGTTAACTATGGCTACACCTTC. This translates into CASRTTVNYGYTF.

This clonotype has a handful of counts. The chain couples TRBV3-1 to TRBJ1-3; D gene uncertain. V lost 0 bases and J lost 0, with 6 bases in between. Germline loops: CDR1 LGHDT, CDR2 YNNKEL (reference sequence). CDR3 length equals 15 residues. This CDR3 is CASSQEHRSGNTIYF. CDR3 nucleotides: TGTGCCAGCAGCCAAGAACACCGCTCTGGAAACACCATATATTTT.

This clonotype was counted a few times. The chain joins TRBV12-3 or TRBV12-4 to TRBJ2-5; 9 nucleotides align to TRBD2. With 7 bases clipped from V and 2 bases from J, the junction kept 5 bases outside the gene matches. The CDR3 length is 14 residues. The CDR3, as DNA: TGTGCCAGCAATCGGCTAGCGGGACAAGAGACCCAGTACTTC. It yields the protein CASNRLAGQETQYF.

The genes are TRBV28 and TRBJ2-2; D gene ambiguous. The germline gives CDR1 MDHEN, CDR2 SYDVKM. This CDR3 has 12 residues. Trimming removed 7 bases from V and 5 bases from J, with 8 bases in between. This chain's CDR3 is CASTLRTGELFF. In DNA, the CDR3 is TGTGCCAGCACCCTTCGGACCGGGGAGCTGTTTTTT.

This clonotype has more than one count but fewer than ten. The chain links TRBV5-1 to TRBJ1-2; perhaps TRBD1 as D (5 bases). The ends were cut back, 4 bases at V and 6 bases at J, with 16 bases in the middle. Germline CDR1 reads SGHRS; CDR2 reads YFSETQ. There are 14 residues in the CDR3. CDR3 in amino acids: CASSLETNRHGYTF. The CDR3 DNA sequence: TGCGCCAGCAGCCTCGAGACGAACAGGCATGGCTACACCTTC. The full variable domain, in which reference TRBV5-1 and TRBJ1-2 provide the parts outside the CDR3, is KAGVTQTPRYLIKTRGQQVTLSCSPISGHRSVSWYQQTPGQGLQFLFEYFSETQRNKGNFPGRFSGRQFSNSRSEMNVSTLELGDSALYLCASSLETNRHGYTFGSGTRLTVV.

This clonotype occurred a few times. V gene TRBV12-3 or TRBV12-4 combines with J gene TRBJ1-4; 10 bases are shared with TRBD1. The V and J ends lost 1 base and 8 bases, in that order; junction bases with no gene match: 4. The CDR3 is 15 amino acids. The CDR3 DNA sequence: TGTGCCAGCAGTTTAGGGACAGGGGGGGGGGAAAAACTGTTTTTT. Its protein product is CASSLGTGGGEKLFF.

The rearrangement uses TRBV12-3 or TRBV12-4 and TRBJ1-1; D ambiguous. V was clipped by 3 bases and J by 0 bases, with 11 bases between them. The CDR3 is 15 amino acids. The CDR3 sequence: CASSLVYGVNTEAFF. DNA of the CDR3: TGTGCCAGCAGTTTGGTTTACGGGGTGAACACTGAAGCTTTCTTT.

This clonotype came up a few times. V gene TRBV7-9 combines with J gene TRBJ2-3; 9 bases fit TRBD2. Per the germline V gene, CDR1 is SEHNR and CDR2 is FQNEAQ (reference sequence). The length of the CDR3 is 15 residues. J gave up 5 bases and V 6 bases, and 9 bases lay outside the gene matches. The chain's CDR3 is CASRRLAGRVDTQYF. Here the CDR3 DNA reads TGTGCCAGCAGAAGGCTAGCGGGGAGGGTAGATACGCAGTATTTT.

The chain carries TRBV3-1 and TRBJ2-1; D may correspond to TRBD1 or TRBD2 (6 bases each). Germline values: CDR1 LGHDT, CDR2 YNNKEL (reference sequence). V lost 4 bases and J 7 bases, leaving 17 bases between the germline ends. This CDR3 region has 15 residues. This chain's CDR3 is CASSLSPGGGNEQFF. DNA of the CDR3: TGTGCCAGCAGCCTCTCTCCCGGAGGGGGTAATGAGCAGTTCTTC.

The chain is built from TRBV2 and TRBJ1-5; weak D call: TRBD1 (6 bases). CDR3 length: 14 amino acids. Germline CDR1 is SNHLY and CDR2 is FYNNEI. Deletions cut 8 bases from V and 7 bases from J, with 18 bases between. CDR3 coding DNA: TGTGCCAGCGGGTCCGAGGGGGGTGGCCAGCCCCAGCATTTT. Its translation is CASGSEGGGQPQHF.